The T cell receptor (beta chain) described here comes from a study of blood T cell repertoires in COVID-19. For the study at large: The cDNA or gDNA used as material had been derived from T cells, B-cell-depleted T cells, or PBMCs.

CDR1 is SGHRS, CDR2 YFSETQ, per germline. This CDR3 is built from 17 residues. The V and J ends lost 1 base and 0 bases, in that order; junction bases with no gene match: 8. Using immunoSEQ multiplex PCR, the repertoire was profiled, and TCRdb retains in-frame clones only, with some absent. The table lists about 180,000 clones, roughly 79% of them singletons, with approximately 26% in the top ten. Sequencing was carried out using peripheral blood. V is TRBV5-1 and J is TRBJ2-3, with TRBD2 identical over 7 bases. The receptor's source is a woman aged 70-85 years with acute or convalescent COVID-19. The DNA for the CDR3 is TGCGCCAGCAGCTTGTTGCGGACTAGATCTAGCACAGATACGCAGTATTTT. Amino acids: CASSLLRTRSSTDTQYF. The full variable domain, with the rest looked up from reference TRBV5-1 and TRBJ2-3, is KAGVTQTPRYLIKTRGQQVTLSCSPISGHRSVSWYQQTPGQGLQFLFEYFSETQRNKGNFPGRFSGRQFSNSRSEMNVSTLELGDSALYLCASSLLRTRSSTDTQYFGPGTRLTVL.